This T cell receptor (beta chain) was recovered during a study of control samples from healthy donors and cancer patients. Here immunoSEQ multiplex PCR was the method, and the copy in TCRdb shows in-frame clones only, minus some. The sample holds 120,000 or so clones, around nine tenths seen once. Per the germline V gene, CDR1 is SGHDT and CDR2 is YYEEEE. V was trimmed by 5 bases and J by 7 bases, leaving 11 bases between them. The CDR3 sequence is 12 residues long. The specimen sequenced was blood. The sequence was collected from a man aged 40-49 years in good health. V and J are TRBV5-6 and TRBJ2-3; D is undetermined. The CDR3 DNA sequence: TGTGCCAGCAGTTTCCCCCGGAATACGCAGTATTTT. Amino acid sequence: CASSFPRNTQYF.